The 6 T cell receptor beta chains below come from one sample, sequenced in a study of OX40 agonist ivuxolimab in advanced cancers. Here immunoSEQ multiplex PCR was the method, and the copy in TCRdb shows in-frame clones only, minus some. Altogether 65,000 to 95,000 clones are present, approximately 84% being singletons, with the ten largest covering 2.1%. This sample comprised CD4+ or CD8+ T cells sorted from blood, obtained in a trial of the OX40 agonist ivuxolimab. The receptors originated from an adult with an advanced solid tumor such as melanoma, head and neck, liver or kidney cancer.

The CDR3 sequence: CASSPRTGGLNEQFF. CDR3 sequence (DNA): TGTGCCAGCAGCCCTAGGACAGGGGGCCTCAATGAGCAGTTCTTC. The chain uses TRBV6-1 and TRBJ2-1; 11 bases map to TRBD1. This CDR3 is 15 amino acids long. The V segment lost 6 bases and the J segment 6 bases; nucleotides outside the gene matches: 7. Germline loops: CDR1 MNHNS, CDR2 SASEGT.

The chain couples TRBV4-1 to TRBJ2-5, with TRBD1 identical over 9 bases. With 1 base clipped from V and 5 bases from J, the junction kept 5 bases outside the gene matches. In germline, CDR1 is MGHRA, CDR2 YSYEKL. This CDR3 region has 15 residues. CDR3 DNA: TGCGCCAGCAGCCAAGGAGGGACAGGGACGGAGACCCAGTACTTC. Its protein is CASSQGGTGTETQYF.

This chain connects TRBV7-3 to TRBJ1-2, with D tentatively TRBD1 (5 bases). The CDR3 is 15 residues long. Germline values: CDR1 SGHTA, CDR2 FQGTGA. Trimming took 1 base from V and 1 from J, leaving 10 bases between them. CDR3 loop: CASSLRGGGNYGYTF. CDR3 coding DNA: TGTGCCAGCAGCTTAAGGGGTGGGGGTAACTATGGCTACACCTTC.

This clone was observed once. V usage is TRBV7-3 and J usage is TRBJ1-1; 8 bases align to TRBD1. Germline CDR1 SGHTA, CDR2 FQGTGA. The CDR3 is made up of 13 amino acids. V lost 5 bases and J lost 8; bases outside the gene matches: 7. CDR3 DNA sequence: TGTGCCAGCAGCCAGACAGGGGCCGGGGAAGCTTTCTTT. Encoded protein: CASSQTGAGEAFF.

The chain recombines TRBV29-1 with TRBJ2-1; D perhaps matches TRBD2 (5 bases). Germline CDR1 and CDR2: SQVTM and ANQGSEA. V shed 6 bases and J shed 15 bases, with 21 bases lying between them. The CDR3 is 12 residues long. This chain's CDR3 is CSVRLTSLEGFF. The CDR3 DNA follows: TGCAGCGTCCGACTTACTAGTTTGGAAGGGTTCTTC.

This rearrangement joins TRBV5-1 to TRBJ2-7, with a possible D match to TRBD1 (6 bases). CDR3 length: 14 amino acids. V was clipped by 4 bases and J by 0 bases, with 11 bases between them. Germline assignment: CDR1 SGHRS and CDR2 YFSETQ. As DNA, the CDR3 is TGCGCCAGCAGCCTCGACAGGACCTCCTACGAGCAGTACTTC. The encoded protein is CASSLDRTSYEQYF.